This T cell receptor beta chain was identified during a study of OX40 agonist ivuxolimab in advanced cancers. Turning to the study itself: Of mixed ages from roughly 23 to 80 and averaging 60 years, the group was about 80% male. Study results and caveats: At doses 0.1 to 3.0 mg/kg, CD4+ and CD8+ clones expanded.

Worth noting for this clone: Its antigen remains unidentified.

The germline CDR1 and CDR2 sequences are LNHNV and YYDKDF (reference sequence). V was clipped by 1 base and J by 8 bases; unmatched bases: 11. The CDR3 extends over 16 amino acids. Sequencing was performed with immunoSEQ multiplex PCR; in TCRdb, only in-frame clones are kept and a portion is missing. The sample lists under 75,000 clones, over 75% occurring once. This chain uses TRBV15 with TRBJ2-1; 7 nucleotides match TRBD1. This clonotype originated in an adult with an advanced solid tumor such as melanoma, head and neck, liver or kidney cancer. The sample in question was CD4+ or CD8+ T cells sorted from blood, obtained in a trial of the OX40 agonist ivuxolimab. In DNA, the CDR3 is TGTGCCACCAGCAGAGGCAGTACAGGGGAAAGGTATGAGCAGTTCTTC. Protein: CATSRGSTGERYEQFF.